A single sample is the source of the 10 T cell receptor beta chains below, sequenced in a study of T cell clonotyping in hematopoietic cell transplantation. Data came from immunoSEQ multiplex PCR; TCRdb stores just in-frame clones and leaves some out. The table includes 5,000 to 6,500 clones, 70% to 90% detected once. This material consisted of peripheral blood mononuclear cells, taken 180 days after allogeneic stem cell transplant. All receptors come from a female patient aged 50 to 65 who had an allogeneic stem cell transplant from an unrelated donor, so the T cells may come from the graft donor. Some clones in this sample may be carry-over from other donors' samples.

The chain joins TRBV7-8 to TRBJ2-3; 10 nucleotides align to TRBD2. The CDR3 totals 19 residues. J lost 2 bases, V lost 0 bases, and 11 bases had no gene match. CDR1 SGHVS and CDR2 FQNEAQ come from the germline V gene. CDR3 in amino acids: CASSLASRLAGASTDTQYF. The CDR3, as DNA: TGTGCCAGCAGCTTAGCGAGCCGGCTAGCGGGGGCCTCCACAGATACGCAGTATTTT. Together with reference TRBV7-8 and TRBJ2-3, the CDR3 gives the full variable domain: GAGVSQSPRYKVAKRGQDVALRCDPISGHVSLFWYQQALGQGPEFLTYFQNEAQLDKSGLPSDRFFAERPEGSVSTLKIQRTQQEDSAVYLCASSLASRLAGASTDTQYFGPGTRLTVL.

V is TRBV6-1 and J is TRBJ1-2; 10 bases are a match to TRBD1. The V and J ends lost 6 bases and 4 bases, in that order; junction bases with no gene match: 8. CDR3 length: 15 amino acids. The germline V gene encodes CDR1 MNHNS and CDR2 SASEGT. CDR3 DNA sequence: TGTGCCAGCAGGACAGGGGGCCCCGGCGGCTATGGCTACACCTTC. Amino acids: CASRTGGPGGYGYTF.

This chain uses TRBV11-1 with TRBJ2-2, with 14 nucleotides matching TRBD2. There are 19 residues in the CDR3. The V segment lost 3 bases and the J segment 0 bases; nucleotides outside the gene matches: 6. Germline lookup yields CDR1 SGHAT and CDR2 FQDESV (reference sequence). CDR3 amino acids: CASSFPGLAGAPNTGELFF. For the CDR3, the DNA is TGTGCCAGCAGCTTCCCGGGACTAGCGGGGGCCCCGAACACCGGGGAGCTGTTTTTT.

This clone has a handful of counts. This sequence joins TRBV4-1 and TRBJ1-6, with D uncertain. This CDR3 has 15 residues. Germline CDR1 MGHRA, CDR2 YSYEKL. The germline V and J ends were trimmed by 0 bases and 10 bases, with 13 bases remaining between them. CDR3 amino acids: CASSQDRTWPSPLHF. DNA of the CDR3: TGCGCCAGCAGCCAAGATCGGACCTGGCCCTCACCCCTCCACTTT.

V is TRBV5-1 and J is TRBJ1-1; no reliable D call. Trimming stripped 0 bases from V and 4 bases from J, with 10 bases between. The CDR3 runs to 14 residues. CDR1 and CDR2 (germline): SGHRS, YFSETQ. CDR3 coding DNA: TGCGCCAGCAGCTTGGGGAGGGAGGCCACTGAAGCTTTCTTT. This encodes CASSLGREATEAFF. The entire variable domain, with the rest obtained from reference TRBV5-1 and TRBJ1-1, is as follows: KAGVTQTPRYLIKTRGQQVTLSCSPISGHRSVSWYQQTPGQGLQFLFEYFSETQRNKGNFPGRFSGRQFSNSRSEMNVSTLELGDSALYLCASSLGREATEAFFGQGTRLTVV.

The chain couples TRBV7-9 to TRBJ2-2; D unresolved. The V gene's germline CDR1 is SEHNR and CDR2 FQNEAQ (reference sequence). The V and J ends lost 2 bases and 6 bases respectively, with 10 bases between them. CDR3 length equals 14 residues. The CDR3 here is CASSLTQLSGELFF. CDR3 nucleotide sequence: TGTGCCAGCAGCTTAACCCAGCTCTCCGGGGAGCTGTTTTTT.

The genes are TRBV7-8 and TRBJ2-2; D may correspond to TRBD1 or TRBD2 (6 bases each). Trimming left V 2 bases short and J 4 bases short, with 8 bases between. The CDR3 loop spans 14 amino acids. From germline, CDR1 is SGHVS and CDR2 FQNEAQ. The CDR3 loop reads CASSLKGGTGELFF. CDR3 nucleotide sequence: TGTGCCAGCAGCTTAAAGGGGGGCACCGGGGAGCTGTTTTTT.

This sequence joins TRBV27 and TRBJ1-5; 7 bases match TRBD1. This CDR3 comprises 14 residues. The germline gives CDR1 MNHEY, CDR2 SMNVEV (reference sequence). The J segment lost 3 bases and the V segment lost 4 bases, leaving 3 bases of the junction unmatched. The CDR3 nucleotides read TGTGCCAGCAGTTCAGGGGGAATCAATCAGCCCCAGCATTTT. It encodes CASSSGGINQPQHF.

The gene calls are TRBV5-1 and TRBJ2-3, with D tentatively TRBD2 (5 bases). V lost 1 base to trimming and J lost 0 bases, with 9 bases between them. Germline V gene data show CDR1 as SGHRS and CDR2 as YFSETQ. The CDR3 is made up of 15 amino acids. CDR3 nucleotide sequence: TGCGCCAGCAGCTTGCGGGGAGATAGCACAGATACGCAGTATTTT. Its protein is CASSLRGDSTDTQYF.

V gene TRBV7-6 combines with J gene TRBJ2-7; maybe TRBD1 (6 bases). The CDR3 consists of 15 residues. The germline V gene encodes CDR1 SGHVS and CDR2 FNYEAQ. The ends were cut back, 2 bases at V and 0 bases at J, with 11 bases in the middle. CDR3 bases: TGTGCCAGCAGCTTATTTGGGACATACTCCTACGAGCAGTACTTC. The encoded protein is CASSLFGTYSYEQYF.